This is a list of T cell receptor beta chains from one sample in a study of shared clonotypes between healthy human individuals. Sequenced by immunoSEQ multiplex PCR; TCRdb stores in-frame clones only, minus some. The profile covers about 2.4 million clones, with roughly 93% appearing a single time and about 0.34% taken by the ten largest. Sample: naive CD4+ T cells from PBMCs. The receptors come from a man in his late teens or twenties in good health. Some clones in this sample may be carry-over from other donors' samples. Each CDR3 is given with its conserved first and last residue. Fields, in order: V gene, D gene, clone size, J gene, CDR3 DNA, CDR3 protein. The D gene is left open where the match is weak. Some rows have no size entry. The others give once, few or many, or a class for an expanded clone.

v_gene: TRBV6-6; d_gene: -; abundance: -; j_gene: TRBJ2-1; CDR3nt: TGTGCCAGCAGTTACTCCGGGAGTGGTCAGAATGAGCAGTTCTTC; CDR3aa: CASSYSGSGQNEQFF
v_gene: TRBV10-1; d_gene: -; abundance: -; j_gene: TRBJ2-2; CDR3nt: TGCGCCAGCAGTGAGAGAGGGAAGACCGGGGAGCTGTTTTTT; CDR3aa: CASSERGKTGELFF
v_gene: TRBV7-3; d_gene: -; abundance: once; j_gene: TRBJ1-1; CDR3nt: TGTGCCAGCAGCTTAGGATCTGTGAACACTGAAGCTTTCTTT; CDR3aa: CASSLGSVNTEAFF
v_gene: TRBV6-1; d_gene: -; abundance: -; j_gene: TRBJ2-3; CDR3nt: TGTGCCAGCCAGGTAGCCGGCAGGGATACGCAGTATTTT; CDR3aa: CASQVAGRDTQYF
v_gene: TRBV5-1; d_gene: -; abundance: -; j_gene: TRBJ2-7; CDR3nt: TGCGCCAGCACCAGAGTCGGGGCTCCAATGAGCGAGCAGTACTTC; CDR3aa: CASTRVGAPMSEQYF
v_gene: TRBV7-2; d_gene: -; abundance: -; j_gene: TRBJ2-7; CDR3nt: TGTGCCAGCAGCCAACCCGGACGGAGCTACGAGCAGTACTTC; CDR3aa: CASSQPGRSYEQYF
v_gene: TRBV7-8; d_gene: -; abundance: -; j_gene: TRBJ2-7; CDR3nt: TGTGCCAGCAGCTTACTTGAGGACGGAGCCTACGAGCAGTACTTC; CDR3aa: CASSLLEDGAYEQYF
v_gene: TRBV28; d_gene: -; abundance: -; j_gene: TRBJ1-4; CDR3nt: TGTGCCAGCAGTATACAACCCCCACATGTCGGCGGTGAAAAACTGTTTTTT; CDR3aa: CASSIQPPHVGGEKLFF
v_gene: TRBV15; d_gene: -; abundance: once; j_gene: TRBJ2-7; CDR3nt: TGTGCCACCAGCTTGGGGTCGAGGTCCTACGAGCAGTACTTC; CDR3aa: CATSLGSRSYEQYF
v_gene: TRBV28; d_gene: -; abundance: -; j_gene: TRBJ1-5; CDR3nt: TGTGCCAGCAGGACCGCCGGGGGCGGCAATCAGCCCCAGCATTTT; CDR3aa: CASRTAGGGNQPQHF
v_gene: TRBV5-6; d_gene: -; abundance: -; j_gene: TRBJ2-7; CDR3nt: TGTGCCAGCAGCTTTGTGGAGGGACGAAACTCCTACGAGCAGTACTTC; CDR3aa: CASSFVEGRNSYEQYF
v_gene: TRBV28; d_gene: TRBD1; abundance: -; j_gene: TRBJ1-3; CDR3nt: TGTGCCAGCACCAAGGCCGGGACAGGGGGCTTCGTCGGAGGAAACACCATATATTTT; CDR3aa: CASTKAGTGGFVGGNTIYF
v_gene: TRBV6-6; d_gene: -; abundance: -; j_gene: TRBJ1-4; CDR3nt: TGTGCCAGCACTTCTGACCTGTCGGGTGAAAAACTGTTTTTT; CDR3aa: CASTSDLSGEKLFF
v_gene: TRBV10-3; d_gene: -; abundance: -; j_gene: TRBJ2-7; CDR3nt: TGTGCCATCAGTGAGAGGGAATCTCTTCGCGAGCAGTACTTC; CDR3aa: CAISERESLREQYF
v_gene: TRBV18; d_gene: TRBD1; abundance: -; j_gene: TRBJ2-7; CDR3nt: TGTGCCAGCTCACTTAGGGACAGAAGCTACGAGCAGTACTTC; CDR3aa: CASSLRDRSYEQYF
v_gene: TRBV9; d_gene: TRBD2; abundance: -; j_gene: TRBJ2-1; CDR3nt: TGTGCCAGCAGCCCTACTAGCGGGAGGTTAGTGGAGCAGTTCTTC; CDR3aa: CASSPTSGRLVEQFF
v_gene: TRBV15; d_gene: TRBD1; abundance: -; j_gene: TRBJ1-4; CDR3nt: TGTGCCACCAGCATGACAGGGTCGGCAACTAATGAAAAACTGTTTTTT; CDR3aa: CATSMTGSATNEKLFF
v_gene: TRBV10-3; d_gene: -; abundance: few; j_gene: TRBJ2-2; CDR3nt: TGTGCCATATCAACTAGTGCCGGGGAGCTGTTTTTT; CDR3aa: CAISTSAGELFF
v_gene: TRBV5-6; d_gene: -; abundance: -; j_gene: TRBJ2-7; CDR3nt: TGTGCCAGCAGCTTGCCCAGACAGGCGTCAATCTACGAGCAGTACTTC; CDR3aa: CASSLPRQASIYEQYF
v_gene: TRBV15; d_gene: TRBD2; abundance: -; j_gene: TRBJ2-7; CDR3nt: TGTGCCACCAGTCCCGAACCCCAGGGCCAAGCGGGAGAATCAAAAGAGCAGTACTTC; CDR3aa: CATSPEPQGQAGESKEQYF
v_gene: TRBV5-1; d_gene: TRBD1; abundance: -; j_gene: TRBJ2-5; CDR3nt: TGCGCCAGCAGCACGTGGACAGGGGAGGAGACCCAGTACTTC; CDR3aa: CASSTWTGEETQYF
v_gene: TRBV28; d_gene: -; abundance: -; j_gene: TRBJ2-4; CDR3nt: TGTGCCAGCACCCCCGGGGGGCAGATCATCCCGTACTTC; CDR3aa: CASTPGGQIIPYF
v_gene: TRBV30; d_gene: -; abundance: -; j_gene: TRBJ2-6; CDR3nt: TGTGCCTGGAGTCCGGGTGTCCTGACTTTC; CDR3aa: CAWSPGVLTF
v_gene: TRBV4-3; d_gene: -; abundance: -; j_gene: TRBJ1-3; CDR3nt: TGCGCCAGCAGCCAAGATTGGCGGTCCTCACCCGCCACCATATATTTT; CDR3aa: CASSQDWRSSPATIYF
v_gene: TRBV4-1; d_gene: TRBD1; abundance: -; j_gene: TRBJ1-6; CDR3nt: TGCGCCAGCAGCCAAGATCAGGACAGGGGCCTTATCCGGACCCTCCACTTT; CDR3aa: CASSQDQDRGLIRTLHF
v_gene: TRBV2; d_gene: -; abundance: -; j_gene: TRBJ2-7; CDR3nt: TGTGCCAGCAGCCCGGAGGCAGGACCTTCCTACGAGCAGTACTTC; CDR3aa: CASSPEAGPSYEQYF
v_gene: TRBV18; d_gene: -; abundance: -; j_gene: TRBJ1-1; CDR3nt: TGTGCCAGCTCTCAAAATCTAAACACTGAAGCTTTCTTT; CDR3aa: CASSQNLNTEAFF
v_gene: TRBV28; d_gene: -; abundance: -; j_gene: TRBJ2-5; CDR3nt: TGTGCCAGCAGTTTAAGTTCAGAGACCCAGTACTTC; CDR3aa: CASSLSSETQYF
v_gene: TRBV6-5; d_gene: -; abundance: -; j_gene: TRBJ2-2; CDR3nt: TGTGCCAGCAGCGGACCACACACCGGGGAGCTGTTTTTT; CDR3aa: CASSGPHTGELFF
v_gene: TRBV29-1; d_gene: -; abundance: -; j_gene: TRBJ1-3; CDR3nt: TGCAGCGTTGAAGATAGGGGAGACACCATATATTTT; CDR3aa: CSVEDRGDTIYF
v_gene: TRBV27; d_gene: TRBD2; abundance: -; j_gene: TRBJ2-7; CDR3nt: TGTGCCAGCAGTTTAACGGGACTAGCGGGAGCAGCTCCATTTTACGAGCAGTACTTC; CDR3aa: CASSLTGLAGAAPFYEQYF
v_gene: TRBV29-1; d_gene: -; abundance: -; j_gene: TRBJ1-5; CDR3nt: TGCAGCGTTGTCCGGGGCCCCCCTCGACAGAGCAATCAGCCCCAGCATTTT; CDR3aa: CSVVRGPPRQSNQPQHF
v_gene: TRBV11-3; d_gene: TRBD2; abundance: -; j_gene: TRBJ2-5; CDR3nt: TGTGCCAGCAGCCGCGGCCCGGGGGGAGAGACCCAGTACTTC; CDR3aa: CASSRGPGGETQYF
v_gene: TRBV28; d_gene: -; abundance: -; j_gene: TRBJ1-2; CDR3nt: TGTGCCAGCAGATCTGGACAGCCTAACTATGGCTACACCTTC; CDR3aa: CASRSGQPNYGYTF
v_gene: TRBV7-8; d_gene: TRBD2; abundance: -; j_gene: TRBJ2-2; CDR3nt: TGTGCCAGCAGCCCGGGACTAGCGGGAGTTGCCGGGGAGCTGTTTTTT; CDR3aa: CASSPGLAGVAGELFF
v_gene: TRBV9; d_gene: -; abundance: -; j_gene: TRBJ2-4; CDR3nt: TGTGCCAGCACCCAGGAACCTGGGGACATTCAGTACTTC; CDR3aa: CASTQEPGDIQYF
v_gene: TRBV5-1; d_gene: -; abundance: -; j_gene: TRBJ2-2; CDR3nt: TGCGCCAGCAGCCCGGGCGGGGGCTCGAACACCGGGGAGCTGTTTTTT; CDR3aa: CASSPGGGSNTGELFF
v_gene: TRBV7-8; d_gene: TRBD2; abundance: -; j_gene: TRBJ2-1; CDR3nt: TGTGCCAGCAGCACCGGACTAGCTGGCAATGAGCAGTTCTTC; CDR3aa: CASSTGLAGNEQFF
v_gene: TRBV11-3; d_gene: -; abundance: -; j_gene: TRBJ1-1; CDR3nt: TGTGCCAGCAGCTTATCCAGCATGAACACTGAAGCTTTCTTT; CDR3aa: CASSLSSMNTEAFF
v_gene: TRBV7-9; d_gene: -; abundance: -; j_gene: TRBJ2-1; CDR3nt: TGTGCCAGCAAAGACCGGGACGGGTCCTACAATGAGCAGTTCTTC; CDR3aa: CASKDRDGSYNEQFF
v_gene: TRBV9; d_gene: TRBD1; abundance: -; j_gene: TRBJ1-1; CDR3nt: TGTGCCAGCAGCGTCTTGACAGGGTGGACCACTGAAGCTTTCTTT; CDR3aa: CASSVLTGWTTEAFF
v_gene: TRBV30; d_gene: -; abundance: few; j_gene: TRBJ2-5; CDR3nt: TGTGCCTGGAGTGTAGCAGCAGAGACCCAGTACTTC; CDR3aa: CAWSVAAETQYF
v_gene: TRBV7-2; d_gene: -; abundance: few; j_gene: TRBJ1-5; CDR3nt: TGTGCCAGCAGCTTCCCCAACCAGCCCCAGCATTTT; CDR3aa: CASSFPNQPQHF
v_gene: TRBV10-2; d_gene: -; abundance: -; j_gene: TRBJ2-1; CDR3nt: TGCGCCAGCAGTGAGTATAGTTACAATGAGCAGTTCTTC; CDR3aa: CASSEYSYNEQFF
v_gene: TRBV27; d_gene: -; abundance: -; j_gene: TRBJ2-2; CDR3nt: TGTGCCAGCAGTAACCCTAGGTGGGGGGAGCTGTTTTTT; CDR3aa: CASSNPRWGELFF
v_gene: TRBV10-1; d_gene: -; abundance: -; j_gene: TRBJ2-1; CDR3nt: TGCGCCAGCAGTGAGTTTACGGGAACCGTATACAATGAGCAGTTCTTC; CDR3aa: CASSEFTGTVYNEQFF
v_gene: TRBV18; d_gene: -; abundance: -; j_gene: TRBJ2-7; CDR3nt: TGTGCCAGCTCACCAATTAGGTCATCCGACTCCTACGAGCAGTACTTC; CDR3aa: CASSPIRSSDSYEQYF
v_gene: TRBV2; d_gene: -; abundance: -; j_gene: TRBJ2-7; CDR3nt: TGTGCCAGCAGTGAGACCACTTGGGAGCAGTACTTC; CDR3aa: CASSETTWEQYF
v_gene: TRBV29-1; d_gene: -; abundance: -; j_gene: TRBJ1-1; CDR3nt: TGCAGCGCGGGACTTGGCAGCAGAAACACTGAAGCTTTCTTT; CDR3aa: CSAGLGSRNTEAFF
v_gene: TRBV11-3; d_gene: TRBD2; abundance: -; j_gene: TRBJ2-7; CDR3nt: TGTGCCAGCAGCTTAGGGTCGGGAGGAAGCTCCTACGAGCAGTACTTC; CDR3aa: CASSLGSGGSSYEQYF
v_gene: TRBV6-5; d_gene: TRBD1; abundance: once; j_gene: TRBJ1-1; CDR3nt: TGTGCCAGCAGCCCAGGGACAGCCAAAGCTTTCTTT; CDR3aa: CASSPGTAKAFF
v_gene: TRBV2; d_gene: -; abundance: -; j_gene: TRBJ2-7; CDR3nt: TGTGCCAGCAGTGGTAGACCAGTGCAGTACTTC; CDR3aa: CASSGRPVQYF
v_gene: TRBV9; d_gene: -; abundance: -; j_gene: TRBJ2-3; CDR3nt: TGTGCCAGCAGCCCCGACAGGTTCGGATCTAGCACAGATACGCAGTATTTT; CDR3aa: CASSPDRFGSSTDTQYF